This T cell receptor (beta chain) was identified in a study of T cells expressing NK-cell markers. On the study more broadly: One of eight sequenced donors was HCMV-seronegative; the other seven were seropositive.

About this clonotype itself: Its target is unknown.

Germline CDR1 reads DFQATT; CDR2 reads SNEGSKA (reference sequence). The CDR3 totals 15 residues. 5'RACE template switching with UMIs generated TCR beta cDNA. TCRdb re-called the 5' RACE reads, yielding one record per CDR3 amino acid sequence without DNA. The specimen's table records roughly 420,000 distinct CDR3 sequences. General study findings and limits: The share of CD8+ T cells held by dominant NKG2C+ clonotypes was about 1.0-7.5% in six donors.

Sequencing input: blood T cells: a sorted CD56 or NKG2C T cell subset, CD4+ or CD8+ T cells, or bulk PBMC T cells (not recorded which). The genes are TRBV20-1 and TRBJ2-5. The TCR originated in a woman between 18 and 70 years old in good health. The CDR3 loop reads CSARVQLSSPETQYF.